These 14 T cell receptor beta chains originate from one sample sequenced in a study of cytomegalovirus exposure and HLA in healthy donors. The PCR employed 60 Vbeta primers together with 13 Jbeta primers. The method was immunoSEQ multiplex PCR; TCRdb's version includes in-frame clones alone and lacks a portion of them. The table lists some 150,000 clones, over 65% of them singletons. The sequencing input was PBMCs. These receptors came from a female donor in good health and CMV-seropositive.

The genes are TRBV5-4 and TRBJ2-7; D possibly corresponds to TRBD2 (6 bases). The V end was cut by 5 bases, the J end by 2 bases, with 14 bases between. The CDR3 length is 14 residues. Per germline, CDR1 SGHNT and CDR2 YYREEE (reference sequence). The CDR3: CASRRDPNTYEQYF. The DNA for the CDR3 is TGTGCCAGCAGGCGGGACCCTAATACCTACGAGCAGTACTTC.

This chain joins TRBV19 and TRBJ1-1; weak D call: TRBD1 (6 bases). V lost 3 bases, J lost 1 base, and 6 bases lay in between. The CDR3 has 13 amino acids. Germline CDR1 is LNHDA and CDR2 is SQIVND (reference sequence). CDR3 region: CASSMGQNTEAFF. The CDR3 nucleotides are TGTGCCAGTAGTATGGGACAGAACACTGAAGCTTTCTTT.

This clone showed up just a few times. The chain uses TRBV5-1 and TRBJ2-5; 8 positions agree with TRBD2. TRBJ2-7 explains the end of the DNA better; the J call may be wrong. The CDR3 runs 16 residues. Looked up from germline, CDR1 is SGHRS and CDR2 is YFSETQ. CDR3: CASSPQGLAGGYEQYF. The CDR3 coding sequence is TGCGCCAGCAGCCCCCAGGGGCTGGCGGGAGGATACGAGCAGTACTTC.

The V and J genes are TRBV6-1 and TRBJ2-1, with D perhaps TRBD2 (5 bases). The CDR3 totals 13 residues. CDR1 is MNHNS and CDR2 is SASEGT in the germline V gene. V was clipped by 10 bases and J by 5 bases, with 15 bases between them. The CDR3 sequence: CAITSQRNNEQFF. CDR3 DNA: TGTGCCATAACCTCCCAGCGGAACAATGAGCAGTTCTTC.

The chain links TRBV19 to TRBJ1-4; 7 bases match TRBD1. CDR1 and CDR2 from the germline V gene are LNHDA and SQIVND (reference sequence). The V gene end was trimmed by 5 bases and the J gene end by 9 bases; junction bases not matched to a gene: 9. CDR3 length: 14 residues. The CDR3 sequence is CASSLGTDVKKLFF. The CDR3 DNA reads TGTGCCAGTAGTTTGGGGACAGACGTTAAAAAACTGTTTTTT.

This clone was counted a few times. V gene TRBV4-2 combines with J gene TRBJ2-5; D perhaps matches TRBD2 (6 bases). Germline CDR1 and CDR2: LGHNA and YNFKEQ. With 0 bases removed from V and 3 bases from J, the gap between germline ends came to 17 bases. CDR3 size: 17 residues. The CDR3 sequence is CASSQDPGTSGKETQYF. The CDR3 DNA follows: TGTGCCAGCAGCCAAGACCCCGGGACTTCAGGAAAAGAGACCCAGTACTTC.

Written as DNA, the CDR3 is TGCGCCAGCAGCTCCACCCAAAGCGGGGGGGCACAAGAGACCCAGTACTTC. It translates to CASSSTQSGGAQETQYF. The chain is built from TRBV5-1 and TRBJ2-5; 10 positions agree with TRBD2. The CDR3 loop spans 17 amino acids. Trimming removed 3 bases from V and 2 bases from J; junction bases left unmatched: 10. CDR1 and CDR2 from the germline V gene are SGHRS and YFSETQ.

The chain combines TRBV5-1 with TRBJ2-7; maybe TRBD1 (5 bases). Deletions cut 3 bases from V and 12 bases from J, with 22 bases between. Germline V gene sequence: CDR1 SGHRS, CDR2 YFSETQ. CDR3 length: 14 amino acids. In DNA, the CDR3 is TGCGCCAGCAGCTCCGGACATTTGGGCCCGCCGGGGTACTTC. As protein: CASSSGHLGPPGYF.

The chain uses TRBV29-1 and TRBJ1-2; 8 bases match TRBD1. The CDR3 is made up of 13 amino acids. Unmatched junction bases numbered 3, after V lost 5 bases and J lost 1 base. Per germline, CDR1 SQVTM and CDR2 ANQGSEA. The CDR3 DNA follows: TGCAGCGTTAGGACAGGGATTAACTATGGCTACACCTTC. It translates to CSVRTGINYGYTF.

The rearrangement links TRBV19 to TRBJ2-5; no clear D gene. Trimming removed 6 bases from V and 0 bases from J, with 8 bases in between. The germline gives CDR1 LNHDA, CDR2 SQIVND (reference sequence). CDR3 length: 13 amino acids. The CDR3, as DNA: TGTGCCAGTAGCCGAGTATACCAAGAGACCCAGTACTTC. This sequence encodes CASSRVYQETQYF.

The chain uses TRBV5-4 and TRBJ2-5; 12 bases fit TRBD2. The CDR3 has 16 residues. Germline V gene lookup returns CDR1 SGHNT and CDR2 YYREEE (reference sequence). J was trimmed by 4 bases and V by 4 bases; bases with no gene match: 8. The CDR3 bases are TGTGCCAGCAGCACCCCTAGCGGGAGGGCTGTAGAGACCCAGTACTTC. Protein product: CASSTPSGRAVETQYF.

The V and J genes are TRBV30 and TRBJ1-2; D is possibly TRBD1 (6 bases). The germline V and J ends were trimmed by 7 bases and 2 bases, with 14 bases remaining between them. CDR1 is GTSNPN and CDR2 is SVGIG in the germline V gene (reference sequence). The CDR3 length is 13 residues. DNA for the CDR3: TGTGCCTCAAACAGGGCACTAAACTATGGCTACACCTTC. Translation: CASNRALNYGYTF.

The V and J genes are TRBV7-9 and TRBJ2-3; tentative D call: TRBD2 (5 bases). Germline V gene data show CDR1 as SEHNR and CDR2 as FQNEAQ (reference sequence). V gave up 4 bases and J gave up 13 bases, with 18 bases separating them. The length of the CDR3 is 13 residues. The CDR3, as DNA: TGTGCCAGCAGCTATGACACGCAACTAGAGGAGTATTTT. Translating gives CASSYDTQLEEYF.

This clone turned up a few times. This sequence joins TRBV6-5 and TRBJ2-1, with D possibly being TRBD1 (6 bases). The CDR3 runs to 14 residues. The V gene lost 11 bases and the J gene lost 1 base, with 15 bases spanning the gap. CDR1 and CDR2 (germline): MNHEY, SVGAGI. This CDR3 is CAVNKGGSYNEQFF. In nucleotides, the CDR3 is TGTGCCGTCAACAAAGGGGGTTCCTACAATGAGCAGTTCTTC.